This T cell receptor (beta chain) appears in the sequencing data of a study of CD8 T cells in Susac syndrome. The table lists this clonotype with a few counts. Random hexamers were used to reverse transcribe 0.5 to 1 ug of RNA. Coverage of TCR beta CDR3 amplification by immunoSEQ multiplex PCR extended to 54 Vbeta and 13 Jbeta. TCRdb recomputed calls from the immunoSEQ multiplex PCR reads with MiXCR, one row per CDR3 protein. Of some 140,000 distinct CDR3 sequences in the sample, over 80% were seen once. The T cells that were sequenced for TCR beta were CD8+ and CD4+ cells from blood. The germline gives CDR1 SGHDT, CDR2 YYEEEE. This CDR3 spans 13 amino acids. V was shortened by 0 bases and J by 8 bases, with 11 bases between the two germline ends.

This chain joins TRBV5-6 and TRBJ1-1; D is unresolved. The receptor's source is a human donor with multiple sclerosis. Sample: CD8+ T cells from PBMCs. The CDR3 DNA follows: TGTGCCAGCAGCTTGGGTGGGTTCTTGGAAGCTTTCTTT. Its protein is CASSLGGFLEAFF.